The clone carrying this TCR beta chain was seen ten or more times. These data are taken from a study of early T cells in non-severe SARS-CoV-2 infection. TCRdb re-called the 5' RACE reads through MiXCR, storing one row per CDR3 protein. In the table there are tens of thousands of distinct CDR3 sequences, 9% to 15% of which are singletons. The clonotype comes from an adult who was a healthcare worker with PCR-confirmed SARS-CoV-2 infection or an uninfected control (not recorded which). Sample: whole blood.

CDR3: CASSFSGSRTDTQYF. The CDR3 DNA is TGTGCCAGCAGCTTCAGCGGGAGTCGAACAGATACGCAGTATTTT. The genes are TRBV7-3 and TRBJ2-3, with 8 bases identical to TRBD2. The CDR3 is 15 amino acids. V lost 3 bases and J lost 3; bases outside the gene matches: 5. Germline V gene data show CDR1 as SGHTA and CDR2 as FQGTGA.